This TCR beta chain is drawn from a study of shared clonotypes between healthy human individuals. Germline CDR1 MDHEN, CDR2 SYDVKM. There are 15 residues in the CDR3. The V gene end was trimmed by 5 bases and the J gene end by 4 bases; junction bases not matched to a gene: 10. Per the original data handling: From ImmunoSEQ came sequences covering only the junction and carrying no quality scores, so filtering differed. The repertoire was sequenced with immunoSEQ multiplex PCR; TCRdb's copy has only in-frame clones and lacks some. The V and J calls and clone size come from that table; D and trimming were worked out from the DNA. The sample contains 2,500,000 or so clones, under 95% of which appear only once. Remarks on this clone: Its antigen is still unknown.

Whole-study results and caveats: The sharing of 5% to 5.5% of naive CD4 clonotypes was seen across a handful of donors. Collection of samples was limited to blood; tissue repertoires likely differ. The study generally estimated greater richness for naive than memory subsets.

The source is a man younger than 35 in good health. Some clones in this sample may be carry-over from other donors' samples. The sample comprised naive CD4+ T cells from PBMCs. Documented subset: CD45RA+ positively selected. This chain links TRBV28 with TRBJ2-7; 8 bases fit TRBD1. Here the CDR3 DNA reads TGTGCCAGCAGTCTTGAGGACAGGGTGGGATACGAGCAGTACTTC. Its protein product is CASSLEDRVGYEQYF.